The 32 T cell receptor beta chains presented below share a single source sample, sequenced in a study of beta chain features in type 1 diabetes. The isolated RNA, all of it, was reverse transcribed, so expressed TCRB transcripts were what got sequenced. The repertoire was sequenced with immunoSEQ multiplex PCR; TCRdb's copy has only in-frame clones and lacks some. The repertoire holds 860,000 or so clones, with 17% as singletons. Sequenced input: naive CD4+ T cells from blood. The source of these receptors is a woman aged 18-30 years in good health.

The J gene is TRBJ1-2, the V gene TRBV28; 8 bases match TRBD1. The CDR3 loop spans 15 amino acids. J gave up 6 bases and V 7 bases, and 13 bases lay outside the gene matches. Germline loops: CDR1 MDHEN, CDR2 SYDVKM. In DNA form, the CDR3 reads TGTGCCAGCATGGTGGGCCCGGGACAGGTTGATGGCTACACCTTC. Amino acid sequence: CASMVGPGQVDGYTF.

Only a few counts were recorded for this clone. V usage is TRBV27 and J usage is TRBJ2-7, with 11 bases identical to TRBD1. CDR1 and CDR2 (germline): MNHEY, SMNVEV (reference sequence). V trimming: 6 bases; J trimming: 0 bases; junction bases outside the gene matches: 4. The length of the CDR3 is 15 residues. CDR3 coding DNA: TGTGCCAGCAGACGGGGACAGGGGGGCTCCTACGAGCAGTACTTC. Protein sequence: CASRRGQGGSYEQYF.

This clone was counted only a few times. One base away lies a much larger clone, so this may be a sequencing read error. The chain has TRBV10-3 and TRBJ2-1; D gene uncertain. CDR3 length: 11 residues. The germline V gene has CDR1 ENHRY and CDR2 SYGVKD. CDR3 in amino acids: CASSYYNEQFF. DNA for the CDR3: TGTGCCAGCAGTTACTACAATGAGCAGTTCTTC.

This clone was counted between two and nine times. The chain carries TRBV7-2 and TRBJ2-2; the D gene could be TRBD1 or TRBD2 (5 bases each). The germline V gene has CDR1 SGHTA and CDR2 FQGNSA. CDR3 length: 13 amino acids. V gave up 6 bases and J gave up 0 bases, with 5 bases separating them. DNA for the CDR3: TGTGCCAGCAGGGGGGCGAACACCGGGGAGCTGTTTTTT. Its protein product is CASRGANTGELFF.

This sequence joins TRBV5-1 and TRBJ2-6; tentatively, D is TRBD1 (7 bases). V was clipped by 3 bases and J by 0 bases, with 13 bases between them. The CDR3 totals 17 residues. Per the germline V gene, CDR1 is SGHRS and CDR2 is YFSETQ. The CDR3 loop reads CASSWAGQYSGANVLTF. In DNA form, the CDR3 reads TGCGCCAGCAGCTGGGCGGGACAGTACTCTGGGGCCAACGTCCTGACTTTC.

The rearrangement joins TRBV28 to TRBJ1-1; 9 nucleotides match TRBD1. The CDR3 loop spans 19 amino acids. Trimming at V came to 6 bases and at J to 11 bases, leaving 28 bases not matched to a gene. The germline CDR1 and CDR2 sequences are MDHEN and SYDVKM. CDR3 sequence reads: CASSPPEIFLGQGVGAAFF. CDR3 DNA sequence: TGTGCCAGCAGCCCACCGGAAATCTTTTTGGGACAGGGTGTAGGTGCGGCTTTCTTT.

The rearrangement joins TRBV27 to TRBJ2-1; a weak D match, TRBD2 (5 bases). CDR3 length: 15 amino acids. The V gene's germline CDR1 is MNHEY and CDR2 SMNVEV (reference sequence). Deletions cut 2 bases from V and 4 bases from J, with 12 bases between. DNA of the CDR3: TGTGCCAGCAGTTTAGTACGGGAATCGTACAATGAGCAGTTCTTC. It translates to CASSLVRESYNEQFF.

The genes are TRBV28 and TRBJ2-1; TRBD2 matches 8 bases. Trimming took 4 bases from V and 5 from J; bases not matched to a gene: 13. There are 17 residues in the CDR3. Germline V gives CDR1 MDHEN, CDR2 SYDVKM. CDR3 coding DNA: TGTGCCAGCAGTTCCCGTCGTACTAGCGGTCGTCACAATGAGCAGTTCTTC. Protein sequence: CASSSRRTSGRHNEQFF.

This clone was detected a few times. This chain links TRBV21-1 with TRBJ2-5; TRBD2 reflects the table's D call only, with no check against the DNA. TRBV21-1 is given as a pseudogene. This CDR3 has 16 residues. The CDR3 here is CASSKGRGRGEETQYF. The CDR3 nucleotides are TGTGCCAGCAGCAAAGGGCGCGGGAGAGGGGAAGAGACCCAGTACTTC.

J is TRBJ2-1 and V is TRBV5-4; D is possibly TRBD1 (6 bases). The length of the CDR3 is 12 residues. The V gene's germline CDR1 is SGHNT and CDR2 YYREEE (reference sequence). V was shortened by 4 bases and J by 7 bases, with 9 bases between the two germline ends. CDR3 region: CASSKDSNEQFF. The CDR3 DNA reads as TGTGCCAGCAGCAAGGACAGTAATGAGCAGTTCTTC. The full variable domain, its missing parts supplied by reference TRBV5-4 and TRBJ2-1, is ETGVTQSPTHLIKTRGQQVTLRCSSQSGHNTVSWYQQALGQGPQFIFQYYREEENGRGNFPPRFSGLQFPNYSSELNVNALELDDSALYLCASSKDSNEQFFGPGTRLTVL.

The chain uses TRBV28 and TRBJ2-7; TRBD1 aligns across 7 bases. CDR1 MDHEN and CDR2 SYDVKM come from the germline V gene. Trimming took 6 bases from V and 0 from J; bases not matched to a gene: 8. CDR3 length: 15 amino acids. The CDR3: CASSAGTANSYEQYF. The CDR3 nucleotides are TGTGCCAGCAGCGCCGGGACAGCAAACTCCTACGAGCAGTACTTC.

The rearrangement links TRBV29-1 to TRBJ2-5; 12 bases align to TRBD1. CDR3 size: 14 residues. With 8 bases clipped from V and 5 bases from J, the junction kept 9 bases outside the gene matches. CDR1 is SQVTM, CDR2 ANQGSEA, per germline. In DNA, the CDR3 is TGCAGCCTCTCCGGGACAGGGGGCAGCGAGACCCAGTACTTC. It translates to CSLSGTGGSETQYF.

This clone appeared a few times. The chain combines TRBV25-1 with TRBJ1-2, with TRBD1 matching over 8 bases. V trimming: 4 bases; J trimming: 6 bases; junction bases outside the gene matches: 7. This CDR3 is 14 amino acids long. Germline CDR1 MGHDK, CDR2 SYGVNS. The CDR3 sequence is CASSVQAGGNGYTF. As DNA, the CDR3 is TGTGCCAGCAGTGTGCAGGCAGGGGGCAATGGCTACACCTTC.

The rearrangement uses TRBV7-9 and TRBJ1-2; D uncertain. V lost 3 bases and J lost 1, with 18 bases in between. CDR1 and CDR2 from the germline V gene are SEHNR and FQNEAQ (reference sequence). The CDR3 runs 17 residues. CDR3 DNA: TGTGCCAGCAGCTTCGAGATGATTGCAGGAGATAACTATGGCTACACCTTC. Translating it yields CASSFEMIAGDNYGYTF.

The chain joins TRBV7-9 to TRBJ2-3, with TRBD2 as a possible D gene (6 bases). The germline V and J ends were trimmed by 2 bases and 0 bases, with 12 bases remaining between them. There are 16 residues in the CDR3. Germline V CDR1 and CDR2: SEHNR, FQNEAQ (reference sequence). DNA for the CDR3: TGTGCCAGCAGCTTACGACTCAGCGGGAGCACAGATACGCAGTATTTT. Its translation is CASSLRLSGSTDTQYF.

This chain uses TRBV9 with TRBJ2-7, with 7 bases matching TRBD2. This CDR3 comprises 13 residues. After removal of 4 bases from V and 6 bases from J, the junction contained 7 bases not matched to a gene. The germline CDR1 and CDR2 sequences are SGDLS and YYNGEE. CDR3 in amino acids: CASSTFPGGEQYF. The CDR3 nucleotides are TGTGCCAGCAGCACCTTCCCGGGGGGCGAGCAGTACTTC.

This clone was counted between two and nine times. The V call is TRBV7-8, the J call TRBJ2-1, with D perhaps assigned TRBD1 or TRBD2 (5 bases each). CDR3 length: 17 amino acids. CDR1 and CDR2 from the germline V gene are SGHVS and FQNEAQ. Trimming shortened V by 2 bases and J by 7 bases, and 21 bases separated the two germline ends. The CDR3, as DNA: TGTGCCAGCAGCTTACAACGGGGCCCCCGGGGCATAAATGAGCAGTTCTTC. This encodes CASSLQRGPRGINEQFF.

V and J are TRBV28 and TRBJ2-5; TRBD2 agrees at 8 bases. The ends lost 6 bases at V and 5 bases at J; junction bases unmatched: 17. The germline gives CDR1 MDHEN, CDR2 SYDVKM. This CDR3 region has 17 residues. This CDR3 reads CASSPWPRREGPETQYF. The CDR3 nucleotides read TGTGCCAGCAGCCCGTGGCCCCGACGGGAGGGCCCTGAGACCCAGTACTTC.

The V call is TRBV2, the J call TRBJ2-2; D uncertain. The V gene lost 5 bases and the J gene lost 5 bases, with 12 bases spanning the gap. This CDR3 spans 14 amino acids. The germline V gene encodes CDR1 SNHLY and CDR2 FYNNEI. This chain's CDR3 is CASSQRTMTGELFF. CDR3 coding DNA: TGTGCCAGCAGTCAAAGAACCATGACCGGGGAGCTGTTTTTT.

This sequence joins TRBV4-3 and TRBJ2-3, with 7 bases fitting TRBD1. Germline V gene sequence: CDR1 LGHNA, CDR2 YSLEER. Trimming took 4 bases from V and 1 from J; bases not matched to a gene: 8. The CDR3 length is 16 residues. CDR3 in DNA: TGCGCCAGCAGCCCCGGGACAGATTACCGCACAGATACGCAGTATTTT. Translated, it gives CASSPGTDYRTDTQYF.

The genes are TRBV21-1 and TRBJ2-4; the tabulated D call, TRBD2, remains unverified against the DNA. TRBV21-1 is reported as a pseudogene. The CDR3 length is 16 residues. The CDR3 region is CASRRMVAEGRGIQYF. The DNA of the CDR3 is TGTGCCAGCAGACGAATGGTCGCGGAGGGCCGAGGCATTCAGTACTTC.

This clone was seen a handful of times. The V call is TRBV4-2, the J call TRBJ2-2; 9 nucleotides match TRBD2. Looked up from germline, CDR1 is LGHNA and CDR2 is YNFKEQ. The CDR3 sequence is 17 residues long. J lost 3 bases, V lost 1 base, and 6 bases had no gene match. Here the CDR3 DNA reads TGTGCCAGCAGCCAAGGTCTGGTAGCGGGAGACACCGGGGAGCTGTTTTTT. Encoded protein: CASSQGLVAGDTGELFF.

Only a few counts were recorded for this clone. The V gene is TRBV7-3, the J gene TRBJ2-1; tentatively, D is TRBD1 or TRBD2 (5 bases each). CDR3 size: 14 residues. Trimming shortened V by 0 bases and J by 6 bases, and 9 bases separated the two germline ends. Germline V gene sequence: CDR1 SGHTA, CDR2 FQGTGA. DNA of the CDR3: TGTGCCAGCAGCTTAACAGGGACCGTCAATGAGCAGTTCTTC. It is translated as CASSLTGTVNEQFF.

The CDR3 loop reads CASSPPRAYNEQFF. The DNA of the CDR3 is TGTGCCAGCTCACCACCCAGGGCCTACAATGAGCAGTTCTTC. J is TRBJ2-1 and V is TRBV18; tentative D call: TRBD1 (5 bases). The CDR3 extends over 14 amino acids. CDR1 and CDR2 from the germline V gene are KGHSH and LQKENI. V dropped 0 bases and J dropped 2 bases, with 5 bases sitting between them.

The chain combines TRBV5-1 with TRBJ2-5; no clear D gene. V was trimmed by 3 bases and J by 5 bases, leaving 11 bases between them. Germline CDR1 is SGHRS and CDR2 is YFSETQ. There are 13 residues in the CDR3. The CDR3 sequence is CASSSSARETQYF. In DNA, the CDR3 is TGCGCCAGCAGCTCCTCAGCCAGGGAGACCCAGTACTTC.

The table lists this clone with a few counts. This chain connects TRBV7-8 to TRBJ1-2, with 7 positions matching TRBD1. V shed 5 bases and J 3 bases; nucleotides not matched to a gene: 3. This CDR3 spans 13 amino acids. Germline V CDR1 and CDR2: SGHVS, FQNEAQ. Here the CDR3 reads CASSPGQHYGYTF. In DNA, the CDR3 is TGTGCCAGCAGCCCGGGACAGCACTATGGCTACACCTTC.

The rearrangement links TRBV18 to TRBJ2-1, with D possibly being TRBD1 (6 bases). The CDR3 loop spans 12 amino acids. The germline CDR1 and CDR2 sequences are KGHSH and LQKENI. Deletions cut 5 bases from V and 15 bases from J, with 17 bases between. The CDR3 nucleotides read TGTGCCAGCTCAGCCCGGACAGCCGAACGGTTCTTC. As protein: CASSARTAERFF.

The V and J genes are TRBV19 and TRBJ2-1; no clear D. Germline CDR1 is LNHDA and CDR2 is SQIVND (reference sequence). The CDR3 is 14 residues long. Trimming shortened V by 6 bases and J by 4 bases, and 13 bases separated the two germline ends. For the CDR3, the DNA is TGTGCCAGTAGGAGCTCCCGTTCATACAATGAGCAGTTCTTC. This sequence encodes CASRSSRSYNEQFF.

The rearrangement joins TRBV29-1 to TRBJ2-1; D may be TRBD1 or TRBD2 (6 bases each). V was shortened by 6 bases and J by 2 bases, with 20 bases between the two germline ends. Germline-derived CDR1 and CDR2 are SQVTM and ANQGSEA. The CDR3 is 16 residues long. The DNA of the CDR3 is TGCAGCGTGGCGGGACACCCAGCATTCGCCTACAATGAGCAGTTCTTC. Translating gives CSVAGHPAFAYNEQFF.

This chain uses TRBV25-1 with TRBJ2-5; 8 bases are shared with TRBD1. With V trimmed by 8 bases and J by 2 bases, 7 bases remained unmatched. Germline V gives CDR1 MGHDK, CDR2 SYGVNS. The CDR3 spans 14 residues. In nucleotides, the CDR3 is TGTGCCAGCCCTGAGGGGGACAGGCAAGAGACCCAGTACTTC. This sequence encodes CASPEGDRQETQYF.

This sequence joins TRBV7-2 and TRBJ2-5, with 7 bases identical to TRBD1. The V segment lost 2 bases and the J segment 2 bases; nucleotides outside the gene matches: 5. Germline CDR1 is SGHTA and CDR2 is FQGNSA. The CDR3 is made up of 15 amino acids. CDR3 in DNA: TGTGCCAGCAGCTTAATCCGGGGACAGCAAGAGACCCAGTACTTC. It codes for CASSLIRGQQETQYF.

This clone was detected a few times. The rearrangement links TRBV28 to TRBJ2-2; D is undetermined. The V gene's germline CDR1 is MDHEN and CDR2 SYDVKM. The CDR3 totals 15 residues. Trimming cost V 8 bases and J 4 bases, with 17 bases left between them. CDR3 protein: CASETVWGATGELFF. The CDR3 nucleotides read TGTGCCAGCGAGACGGTTTGGGGTGCCACCGGGGAGCTGTTTTTT.